This record looks at one T cell receptor beta chain sequence and its context. Its antigen is not identified. Mismatch with germline at one junction end may stem from a read error. The data were taken from a study of tumor and adjacent non-tumor tissue in lung cancer. The CDR3 has 16 residues. CDR1 is MNHEY, CDR2 SVGAGI, per germline. The template was RNA from unsorted bulk tissue. A modified ARM-PCR protocol with three rounds of nested PCR amplified TCRbeta. TCRdb called the multiplex PCR reads again in MiXCR, with one record for every CDR3 protein. There are approximately 90,000 distinct CDR3 sequences in the sample; around 59% occur only once, and roughly 15% lies in the top ten. Findings and caveats of the study: Tumor repertoires had a smaller top 100 clone share than normal lung. TCR diversity was significantly greater in tumor than normal lung tissue.

The chain has TRBV6-5 and TRBJ1-3; D is unresolved. Sequenced input: lung tumor tissue. This TCR was recovered from a man aged 65 to 85 with non-small cell lung cancer. The CDR3 protein is CASSYSRPNSGNTIYF. The CDR3 nucleotides are TGTGCCAGCAGTTACTCTCGCCCGAACTCTGGAAACACCATATACTTT.